A selection of T cell receptor beta chains follows, all from one sample in a study of control samples from healthy donors and cancer patients. TCRdb keeps only in-frame clones here, not all; method: immunoSEQ multiplex PCR. The repertoire consists of fewer than 30,000 clones, with almost 85% occurring once and the leading ten covering about 6.9%. Sequencing was performed on PBMCs. The origin of the receptors is a woman aged 60 to 75 with head and neck cancer. Both conserved end residues are part of each CDR3. The order of the fields is clone size, J gene, D gene, V gene, CDR3 DNA, CDR3 protein. D genes are given only for firm matches. Clone sizes are given selectively: once, few, many, or a class where the clone is expanded.

>NA|TRBJ1-3|NA|TRBV12-3/TRBV12-4
TGTGCCAGCAACCTCTCTGGAAACACCATATATTTT
CASNLSGNTIYF
>NA|TRBJ2-1|NA|TRBV2
TGTGCCAGCAGTGAAACGGACTACAATGAGCAGTTCTTC
CASSETDYNEQFF
>NA|TRBJ2-6|TRBD1|TRBV29-1
TGCAGCGTTGGGACAGGGGGGGCTGGGGCCAACGTCCTGACTTTC
CSVGTGGAGANVLTF
>NA|TRBJ2-7|TRBD2|TRBV6-5
TGTGCCAGCAGTTACTCGGGGACTAGCCTGTTCTACGAGCAGTACTTC
CASSYSGTSLFYEQYF
>NA|TRBJ1-5|NA|TRBV5-6
TGTGCCAGCAGCCACCGGGACAACTATCAGCCCCAGCATTTT
CASSHRDNYQPQHF
>NA|TRBJ1-2|NA|TRBV5-1
TGCGCCAGCAGCTTGGCCGGCCCCGGGAGCAGCTATGGCTACACCTTC
CASSLAGPGSSYGYTF
>few|TRBJ2-6|NA|TRBV5-1
TGCGCCAGCAGCCCCCAGGGTGGGGCCAACGTCCTGACTTTC
CASSPQGGANVLTF
>NA|TRBJ2-6|NA|TRBV5-1
TGCGCCAGCAGCTTTAGTCAGGGGGGAATATCTGGGGCCAACGTCCTGACTTTC
CASSFSQGGISGANVLTF
>NA|TRBJ2-7|TRBD1|TRBV6-2/TRBV6-3
TGTGCCAGCAGTAAAGACAGGGGGAGGTACGAGCAGTACTTC
CASSKDRGRYEQYF
>NA|TRBJ2-1|TRBD2|TRBV6-5
TGTGCCAGCAGTTATGGGCTAGCGGGAGCAGGTGAGCAGTTCTTC
CASSYGLAGAGEQFF
>NA|TRBJ2-1|TRBD2|TRBV7-9
TGTGCCAGCCAGATAGCGGGGGGGCCCCTGGGGGAGCAGTTCTTC
CASQIAGGPLGEQFF
>NA|TRBJ1-5|NA|TRBV24-1
TGTGCCACCAGTGATTCCCTCTTGGACAGACAACAGCCCCAGCATTTT
CATSDSLLDRQQPQHF
>once|TRBJ2-1|TRBD2|TRBV3-1/TRBV3-2
TGTGCCAGCAGCCAAGAGTCCGGGACTAGCGGGAGGAGGTCCTACAATGAGCAGTTCTTC
CASSQESGTSGRRSYNEQFF
>NA|TRBJ2-7|NA|TRBV5-1
TGCGCCAGCAGTCTTGGCGCAGATTACGAGCAGTACTTC
CASSLGADYEQYF
>NA|TRBJ2-7|TRBD1|TRBV4-2
TGTGCCAGCAGCCAAGTAACAACGGGACAGCCTTACGAGCAGTACTTC
CASSQVTTGQPYEQYF
>NA|TRBJ1-6|TRBD1|TRBV6-5
TGTGCCAGCAGCTTAGACAGGGCTGATTCACCCCTCCACTTT
CASSLDRADSPLHF
>NA|TRBJ2-5|TRBD1|TRBV4-1
TGCGCCAGCAGCCAAGTACCACAGGGGGCGGAAGAGACCCAGTACTTC
CASSQVPQGAEETQYF